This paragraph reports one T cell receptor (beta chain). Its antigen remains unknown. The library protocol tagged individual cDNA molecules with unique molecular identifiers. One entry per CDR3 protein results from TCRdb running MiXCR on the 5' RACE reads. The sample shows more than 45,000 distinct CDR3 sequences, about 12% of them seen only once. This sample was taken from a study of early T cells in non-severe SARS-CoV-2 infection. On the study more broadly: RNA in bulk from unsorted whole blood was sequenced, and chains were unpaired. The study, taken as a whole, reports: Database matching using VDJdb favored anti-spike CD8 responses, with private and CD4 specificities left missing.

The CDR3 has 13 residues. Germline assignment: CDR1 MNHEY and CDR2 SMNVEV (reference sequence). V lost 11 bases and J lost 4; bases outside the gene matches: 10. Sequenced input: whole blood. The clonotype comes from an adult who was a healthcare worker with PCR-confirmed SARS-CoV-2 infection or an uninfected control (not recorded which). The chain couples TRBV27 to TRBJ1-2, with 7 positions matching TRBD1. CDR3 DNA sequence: TGTGCCGCCGGGACAGTTCCCCCCTATGGCTACACCTTC. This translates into CAAGTVPPYGYTF.